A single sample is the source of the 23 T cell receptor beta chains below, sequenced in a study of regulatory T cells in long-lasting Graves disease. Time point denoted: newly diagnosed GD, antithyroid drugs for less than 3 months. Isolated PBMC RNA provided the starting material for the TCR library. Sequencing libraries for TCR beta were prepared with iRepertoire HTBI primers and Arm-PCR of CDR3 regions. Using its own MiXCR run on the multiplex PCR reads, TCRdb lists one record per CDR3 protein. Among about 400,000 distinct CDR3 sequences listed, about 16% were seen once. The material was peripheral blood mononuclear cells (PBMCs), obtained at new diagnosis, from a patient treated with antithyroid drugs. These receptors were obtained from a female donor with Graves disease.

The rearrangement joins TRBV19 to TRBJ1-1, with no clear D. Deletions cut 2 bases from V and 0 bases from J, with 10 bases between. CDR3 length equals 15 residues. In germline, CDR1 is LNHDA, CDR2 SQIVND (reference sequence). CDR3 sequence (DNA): TGTGCCAGTAGTATAAGGAGCAGTCTGAACACTGAAGCTTTCTTT. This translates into CASSIRSSLNTEAFF.

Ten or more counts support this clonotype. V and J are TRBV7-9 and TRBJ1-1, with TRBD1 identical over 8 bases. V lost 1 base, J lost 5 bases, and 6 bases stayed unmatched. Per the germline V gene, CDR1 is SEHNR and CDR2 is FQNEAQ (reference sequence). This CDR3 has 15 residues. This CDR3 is CASSLGSGGWTEAFF. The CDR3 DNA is TGTGCCAGCAGCTTAGGTTCAGGGGGCTGGACTGAAGCTTTCTTT.

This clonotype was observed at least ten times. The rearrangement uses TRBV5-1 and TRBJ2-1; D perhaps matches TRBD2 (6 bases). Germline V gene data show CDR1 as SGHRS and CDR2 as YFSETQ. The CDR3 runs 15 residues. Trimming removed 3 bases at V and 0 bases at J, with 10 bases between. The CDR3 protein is CASSSSASSYNEQFF. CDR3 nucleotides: TGCGCCAGCAGCTCTAGCGCCAGCTCCTACAATGAGCAGTTCTTC.

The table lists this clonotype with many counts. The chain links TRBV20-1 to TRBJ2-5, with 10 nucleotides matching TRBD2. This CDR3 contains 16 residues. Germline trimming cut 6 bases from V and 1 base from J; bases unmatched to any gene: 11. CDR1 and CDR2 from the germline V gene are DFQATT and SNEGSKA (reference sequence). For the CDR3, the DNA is TGCAGTGCCTTTCCCGCTAGCGGGGGCATCCAAGAGACCCAGTACTTC. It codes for CSAFPASGGIQETQYF.

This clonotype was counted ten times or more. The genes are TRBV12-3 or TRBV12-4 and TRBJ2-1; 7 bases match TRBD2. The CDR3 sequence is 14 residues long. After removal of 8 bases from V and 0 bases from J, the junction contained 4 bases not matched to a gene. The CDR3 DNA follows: TGTGCCAGCTCTAGCGGTCCCTCCTACAATGAGCAGTTCTTC. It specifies CASSSGPSYNEQFF.

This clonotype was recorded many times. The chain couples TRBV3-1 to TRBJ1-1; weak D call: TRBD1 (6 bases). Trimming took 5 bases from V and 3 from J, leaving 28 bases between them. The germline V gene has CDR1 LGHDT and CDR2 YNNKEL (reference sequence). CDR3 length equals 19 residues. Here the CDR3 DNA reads TGTGCCAGCAGCGCAGGGGTTGGGAGGGCCCAAGGATTGGACACTGAAGCTTTCTTT. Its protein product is CASSAGVGRAQGLDTEAFF.

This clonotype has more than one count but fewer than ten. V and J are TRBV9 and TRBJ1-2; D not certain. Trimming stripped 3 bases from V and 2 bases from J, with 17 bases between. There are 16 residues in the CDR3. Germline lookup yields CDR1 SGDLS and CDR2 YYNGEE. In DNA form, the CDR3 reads TGTGCCAGCAGCGGCCGTCGAGCCCTAGGGAACTATGGCTACACCTTC. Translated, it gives CASSGRRALGNYGYTF.

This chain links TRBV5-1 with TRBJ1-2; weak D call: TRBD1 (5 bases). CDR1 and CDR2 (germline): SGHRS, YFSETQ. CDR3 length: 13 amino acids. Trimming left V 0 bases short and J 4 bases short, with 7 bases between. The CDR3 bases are TGCGCCAGCAGCTTGGATGGGGGCTATGGCTACACCTTC. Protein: CASSLDGGYGYTF.

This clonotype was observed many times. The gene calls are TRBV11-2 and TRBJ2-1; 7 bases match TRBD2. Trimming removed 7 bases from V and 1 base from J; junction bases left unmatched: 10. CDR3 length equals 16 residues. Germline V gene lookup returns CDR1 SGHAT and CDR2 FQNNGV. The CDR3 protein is CASTRGGGESYNEQFF. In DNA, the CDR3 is TGTGCCAGCACCCGGGGCGGGGGAGAGTCCTACAATGAGCAGTTCTTC.

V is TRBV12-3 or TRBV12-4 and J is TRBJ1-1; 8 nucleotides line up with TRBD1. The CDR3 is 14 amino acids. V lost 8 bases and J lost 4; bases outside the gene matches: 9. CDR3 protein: CASGKGQGGTEAFF. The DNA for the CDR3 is TGTGCCAGCGGGAAAGGACAGGGCGGCACTGAAGCTTTCTTT.

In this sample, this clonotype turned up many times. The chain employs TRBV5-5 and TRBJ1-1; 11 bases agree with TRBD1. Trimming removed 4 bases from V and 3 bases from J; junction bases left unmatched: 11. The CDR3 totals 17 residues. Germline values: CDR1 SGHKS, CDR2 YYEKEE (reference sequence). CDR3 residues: CASSATRTGGFYTEAFF. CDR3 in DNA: TGTGCCAGCAGCGCCACTCGGACAGGGGGCTTCTACACTGAAGCTTTCTTT.

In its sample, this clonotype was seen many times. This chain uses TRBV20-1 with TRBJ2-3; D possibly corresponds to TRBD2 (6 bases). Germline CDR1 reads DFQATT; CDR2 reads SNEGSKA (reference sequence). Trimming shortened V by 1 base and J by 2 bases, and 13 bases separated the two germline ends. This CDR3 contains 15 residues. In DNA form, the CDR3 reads TGCAGTGCTAGAGGAGCCCTAGCGAACACAGATACGCAGTATTTT. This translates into CSARGALANTDTQYF.

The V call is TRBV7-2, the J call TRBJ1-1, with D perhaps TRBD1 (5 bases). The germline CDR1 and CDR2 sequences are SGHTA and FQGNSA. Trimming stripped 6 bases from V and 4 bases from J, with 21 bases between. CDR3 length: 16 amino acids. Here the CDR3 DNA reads TGTGCCAGCAGGAACCGACGCGGGTCGGGGGGCACTGAAGCTTTCTTT. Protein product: CASRNRRGSGGTEAFF.

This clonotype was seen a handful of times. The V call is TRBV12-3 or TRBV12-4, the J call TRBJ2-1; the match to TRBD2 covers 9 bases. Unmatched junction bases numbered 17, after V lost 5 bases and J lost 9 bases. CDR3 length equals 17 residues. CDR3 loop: CASSPLSGLAGEGEQFF. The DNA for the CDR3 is TGTGCCAGCAGTCCACTGAGTGGGTTAGCGGGAGAAGGTGAGCAGTTCTTC.

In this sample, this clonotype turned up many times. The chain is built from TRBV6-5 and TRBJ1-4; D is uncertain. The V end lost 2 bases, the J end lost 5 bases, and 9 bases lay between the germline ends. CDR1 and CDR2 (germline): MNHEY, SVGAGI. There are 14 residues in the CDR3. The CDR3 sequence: CASSYVGGNEKLFF. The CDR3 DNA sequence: TGTGCCAGCAGTTACGTGGGCGGGAATGAAAAACTGTTTTTT.

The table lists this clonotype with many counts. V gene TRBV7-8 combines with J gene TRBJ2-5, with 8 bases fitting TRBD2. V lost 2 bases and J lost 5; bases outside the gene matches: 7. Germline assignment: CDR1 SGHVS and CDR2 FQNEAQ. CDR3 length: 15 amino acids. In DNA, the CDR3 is TGTGCCAGCAGCTTAAGTTCGGGGGGGAAGGAGACCCAGTACTTC. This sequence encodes CASSLSSGGKETQYF.

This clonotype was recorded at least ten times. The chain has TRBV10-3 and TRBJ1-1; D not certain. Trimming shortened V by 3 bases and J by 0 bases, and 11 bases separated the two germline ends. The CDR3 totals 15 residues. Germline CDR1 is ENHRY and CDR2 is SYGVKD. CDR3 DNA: TGTGCCATCAGTGAAATCGGGAACTTGAACACTGAAGCTTTCTTT. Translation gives CAISEIGNLNTEAFF.

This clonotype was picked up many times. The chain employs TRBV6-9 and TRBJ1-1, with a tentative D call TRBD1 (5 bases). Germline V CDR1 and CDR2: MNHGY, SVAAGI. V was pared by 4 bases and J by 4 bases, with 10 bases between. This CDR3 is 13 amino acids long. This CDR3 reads CASSFGGFTEAFF. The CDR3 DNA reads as TGTGCCAGCAGTTTTGGGGGTTTCACTGAAGCTTTCTTT.

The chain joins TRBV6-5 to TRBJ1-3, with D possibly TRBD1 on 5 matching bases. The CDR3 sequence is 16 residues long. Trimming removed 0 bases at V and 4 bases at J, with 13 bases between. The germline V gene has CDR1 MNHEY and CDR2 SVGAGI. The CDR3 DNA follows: TGTGCCAGCAGTTACTCGATAACTGGGGACGGAAACACCATATATTTT. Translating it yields CASSYSITGDGNTIYF.

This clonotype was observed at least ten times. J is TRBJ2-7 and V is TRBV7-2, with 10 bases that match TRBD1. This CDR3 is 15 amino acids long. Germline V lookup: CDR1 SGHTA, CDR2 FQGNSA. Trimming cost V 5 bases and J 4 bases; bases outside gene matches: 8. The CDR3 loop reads CASSPRDRGRYEQYF. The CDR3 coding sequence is TGTGCCAGCAGCCCGAGGGACAGGGGAAGATACGAGCAGTACTTC. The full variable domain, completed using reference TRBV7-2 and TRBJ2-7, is GAGVSQSPSNKVTEKGKDVELRCDPISGHTALYWYRQSLGQGLEFLIYFQGNSAPDKSGLPSDRFSAERTGGSVSTLTIQRTQQEDSAVYLCASSPRDRGRYEQYFGPGTRLTVT.

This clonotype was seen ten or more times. The CDR3 reads CSVPGGITEAFF. DNA for the CDR3: TGCAGCGTCCCTGGGGGGATTACTGAAGCTTTCTTT. The genes are TRBV29-1 and TRBJ1-1; the D gene is possibly TRBD1 (5 bases). Trimming pared 6 bases from V and 5 bases from J, leaving 13 bases between. CDR1 SQVTM and CDR2 ANQGSEA come from the germline V gene. The CDR3 loop spans 12 amino acids.

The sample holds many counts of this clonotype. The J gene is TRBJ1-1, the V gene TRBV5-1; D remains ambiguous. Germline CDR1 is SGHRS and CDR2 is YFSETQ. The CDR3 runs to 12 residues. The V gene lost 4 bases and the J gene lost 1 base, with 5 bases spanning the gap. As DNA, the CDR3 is TGCGCCAGCAGCGCCGAGAACACTGAAGCTTTCTTT. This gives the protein CASSAENTEAFF.

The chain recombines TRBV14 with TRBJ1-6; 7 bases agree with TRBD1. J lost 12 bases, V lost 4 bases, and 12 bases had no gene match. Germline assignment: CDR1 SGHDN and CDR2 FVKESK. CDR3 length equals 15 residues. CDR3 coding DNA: TGTGCCAGCAGCCCCTCCAGACAGGGCGGCCGACCCCTCCACTTT. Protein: CASSPSRQGGRPLHF.